This T cell receptor (beta chain) was found in a study of blood T cells in healthy people across ages. Overall study context: The template switching approach captured approximately one barcoded beta molecule for every two T cells.

The CDR3 contains 12 residues. Germline lookup yields CDR1 MNHEY and CDR2 SVGEGT. V was trimmed by 7 bases and J by 5 bases, leaving 9 bases between them. Each donor gave about 9.3 milliliters of peripheral blood. Together with a sample-barcoded 5' primer, a J-beta primer mix was included in a second PCR lasting about 7 to 11 cycles. TCRdb re-analysed the 5' RACE reads in MiXCR, keeping a single row per CDR3 protein. The sample shows 1.4 million to 1.5 million distinct CDR3 sequences, around 42% of them seen only once. Sequenced: blood. The genes are TRBV6-2 or TRBV6-3 and TRBJ2-1; D remains ambiguous. The sequence derives from a young woman in good health. The CDR3 DNA is TGTGCCAGCATAGGCGGCGACAATGAGCAGTTCTTC. Translated, it gives CASIGGDNEQFF.